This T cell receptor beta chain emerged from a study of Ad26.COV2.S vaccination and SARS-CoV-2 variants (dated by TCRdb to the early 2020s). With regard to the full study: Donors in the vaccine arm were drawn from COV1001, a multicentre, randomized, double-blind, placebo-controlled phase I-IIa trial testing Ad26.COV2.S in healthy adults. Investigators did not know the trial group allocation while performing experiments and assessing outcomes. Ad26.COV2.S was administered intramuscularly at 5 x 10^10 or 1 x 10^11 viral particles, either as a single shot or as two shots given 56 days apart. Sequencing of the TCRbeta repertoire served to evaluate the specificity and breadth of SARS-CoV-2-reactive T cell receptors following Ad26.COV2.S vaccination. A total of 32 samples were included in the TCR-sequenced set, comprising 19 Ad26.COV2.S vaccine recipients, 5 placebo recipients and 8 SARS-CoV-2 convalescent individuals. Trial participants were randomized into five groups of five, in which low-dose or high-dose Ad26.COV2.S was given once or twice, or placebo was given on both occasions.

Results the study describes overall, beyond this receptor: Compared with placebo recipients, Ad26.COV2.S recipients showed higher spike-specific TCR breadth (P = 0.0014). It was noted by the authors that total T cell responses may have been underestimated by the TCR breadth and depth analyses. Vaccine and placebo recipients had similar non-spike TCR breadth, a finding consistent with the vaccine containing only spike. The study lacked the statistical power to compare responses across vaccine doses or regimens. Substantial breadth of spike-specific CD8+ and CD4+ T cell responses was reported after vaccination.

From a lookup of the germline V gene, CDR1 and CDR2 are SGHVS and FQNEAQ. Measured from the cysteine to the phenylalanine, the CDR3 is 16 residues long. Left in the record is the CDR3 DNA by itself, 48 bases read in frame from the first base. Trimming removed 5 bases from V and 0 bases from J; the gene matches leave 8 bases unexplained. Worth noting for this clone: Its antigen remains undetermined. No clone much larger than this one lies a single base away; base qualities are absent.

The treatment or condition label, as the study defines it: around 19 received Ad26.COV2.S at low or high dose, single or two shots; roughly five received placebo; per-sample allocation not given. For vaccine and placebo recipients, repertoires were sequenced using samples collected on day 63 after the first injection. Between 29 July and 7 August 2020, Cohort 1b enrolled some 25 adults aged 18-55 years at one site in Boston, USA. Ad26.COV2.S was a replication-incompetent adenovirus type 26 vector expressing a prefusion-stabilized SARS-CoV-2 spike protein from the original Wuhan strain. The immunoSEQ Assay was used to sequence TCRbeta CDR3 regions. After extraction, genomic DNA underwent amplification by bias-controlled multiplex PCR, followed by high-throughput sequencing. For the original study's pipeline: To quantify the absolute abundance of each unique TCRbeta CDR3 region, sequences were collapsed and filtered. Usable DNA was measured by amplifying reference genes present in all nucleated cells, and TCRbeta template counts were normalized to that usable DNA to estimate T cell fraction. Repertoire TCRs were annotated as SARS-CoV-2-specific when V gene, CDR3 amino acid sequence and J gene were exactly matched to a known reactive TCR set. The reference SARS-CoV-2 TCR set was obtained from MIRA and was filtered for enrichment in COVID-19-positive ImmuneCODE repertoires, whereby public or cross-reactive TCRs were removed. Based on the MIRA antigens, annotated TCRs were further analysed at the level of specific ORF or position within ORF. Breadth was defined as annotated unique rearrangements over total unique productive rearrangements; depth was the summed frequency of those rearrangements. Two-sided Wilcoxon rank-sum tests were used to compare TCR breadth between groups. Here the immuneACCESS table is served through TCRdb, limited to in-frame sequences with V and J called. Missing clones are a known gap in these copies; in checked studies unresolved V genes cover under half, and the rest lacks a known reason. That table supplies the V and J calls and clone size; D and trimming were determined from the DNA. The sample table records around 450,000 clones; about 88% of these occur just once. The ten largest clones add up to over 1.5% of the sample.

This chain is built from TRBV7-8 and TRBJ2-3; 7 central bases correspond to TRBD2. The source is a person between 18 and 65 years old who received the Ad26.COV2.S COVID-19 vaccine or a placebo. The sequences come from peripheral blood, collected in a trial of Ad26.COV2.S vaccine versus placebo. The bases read TGTGCCAGCAGCGGCCGCGGGGGAACTAGCACAGATACGCAGTATTTT. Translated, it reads CASSGRGGTSTDTQYF.